Sequencing of this T cell receptor beta chain was carried out in a study of control samples from healthy donors and cancer patients. Produced via immunoSEQ multiplex PCR; TCRdb's table is partial and in-frame only. The profile shows 100,000 to 150,000 clones, about nine tenths of them singletons. Germline CDR1 reads KGHSH; CDR2 reads LQKENI. Trimming took 6 bases from V and 3 from J; bases not matched to a gene: 5. The CDR3 is 13 residues long. The source of this sequence is a middle-aged man with head and neck cancer. The sample comprised PBMCs. This chain joins TRBV18 and TRBJ2-7; TRBD2 matches 7 bases. The CDR3 protein is CASSSGGSYEQYF. The CDR3 DNA follows: TGTGCCAGCTCTTCGGGAGGCAGCTACGAGCAGTACTTC.